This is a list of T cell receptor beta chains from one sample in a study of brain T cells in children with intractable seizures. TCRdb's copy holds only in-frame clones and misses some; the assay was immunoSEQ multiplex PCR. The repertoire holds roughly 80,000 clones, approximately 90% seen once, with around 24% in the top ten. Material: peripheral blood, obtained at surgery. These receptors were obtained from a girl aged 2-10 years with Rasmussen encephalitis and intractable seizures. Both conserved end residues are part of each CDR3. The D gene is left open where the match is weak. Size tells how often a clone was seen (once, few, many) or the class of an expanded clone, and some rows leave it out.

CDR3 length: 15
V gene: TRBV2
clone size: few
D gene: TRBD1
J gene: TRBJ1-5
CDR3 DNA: TGTGCCAGCAGTACCCGTGGACAGGGCAATCAGCCCCAGCATTTT
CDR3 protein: CASSTRGQGNQPQHF

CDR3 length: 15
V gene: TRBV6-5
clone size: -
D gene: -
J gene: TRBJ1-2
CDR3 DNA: TGTGCCAGCAGTTACTCAGCGGGGCAGGTCCATGGCTACACCTTC
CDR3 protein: CASSYSAGQVHGYTF

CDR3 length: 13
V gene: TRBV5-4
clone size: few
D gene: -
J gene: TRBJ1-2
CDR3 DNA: TGTGCCAGCAGCCCCCGTTCTGACTATGGCTACACCTTC
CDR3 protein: CASSPRSDYGYTF

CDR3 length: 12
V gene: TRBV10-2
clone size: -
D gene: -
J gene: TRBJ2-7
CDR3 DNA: TGCGCCAGCACTGACGCCCCCTACGAGCAGTACTTC
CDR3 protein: CASTDAPYEQYF

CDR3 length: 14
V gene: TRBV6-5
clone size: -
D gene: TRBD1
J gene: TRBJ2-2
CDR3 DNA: TGTGCCAGCAAAGGACAGGGCCCCACCGGGGAGCTGTTTTTT
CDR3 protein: CASKGQGPTGELFF

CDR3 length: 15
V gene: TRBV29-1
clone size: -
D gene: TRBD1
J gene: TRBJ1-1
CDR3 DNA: TGCAGCGTTCTTTATCCGGGACAGGTCGGCACTGAAGCTTTCTTT
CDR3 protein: CSVLYPGQVGTEAFF

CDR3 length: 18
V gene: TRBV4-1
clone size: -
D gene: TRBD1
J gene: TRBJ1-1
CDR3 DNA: TGCGCCAGCAGCCAAGAAGCACCGGGACAGGGGTGGGGCACTGAAGCTTTCTTT
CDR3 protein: CASSQEAPGQGWGTEAFF

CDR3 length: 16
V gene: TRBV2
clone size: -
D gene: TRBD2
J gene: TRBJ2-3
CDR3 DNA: TGTGCCAGCAGTGGTTCGAGCGGGGGGCGCACAGATACGCAGTATTTT
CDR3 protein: CASSGSSGGRTDTQYF

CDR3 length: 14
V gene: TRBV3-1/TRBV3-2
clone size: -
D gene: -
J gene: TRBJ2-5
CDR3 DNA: TGTGCCAGCAGCCAAGAGGCGGGGTTAGAGACCCAGTACTTC
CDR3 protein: CASSQEAGLETQYF

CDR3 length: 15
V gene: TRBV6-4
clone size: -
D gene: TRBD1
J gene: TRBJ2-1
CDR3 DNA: TGTGCCAGCAGTCTCCGGGACAGCGCCTACAATGAGCAGTTCTTC
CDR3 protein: CASSLRDSAYNEQFF

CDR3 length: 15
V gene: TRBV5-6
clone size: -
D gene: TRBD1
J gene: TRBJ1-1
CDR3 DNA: TGTGCCAGCAGCTGGAAAACAGGGGAGAACACTGAAGCTTTCTTT
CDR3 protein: CASSWKTGENTEAFF

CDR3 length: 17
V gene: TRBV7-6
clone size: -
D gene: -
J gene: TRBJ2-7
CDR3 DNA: TGTGCCAGCAGCTTAATTAGTGTGGGCAAGACCTCCTACGAGCAGTACTTC
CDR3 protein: CASSLISVGKTSYEQYF

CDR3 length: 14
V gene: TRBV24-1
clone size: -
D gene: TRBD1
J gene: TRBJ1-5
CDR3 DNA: TGTGCCACCAGTGATCAGGGGGCCCATCAGCCCCAGCATTTT
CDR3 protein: CATSDQGAHQPQHF

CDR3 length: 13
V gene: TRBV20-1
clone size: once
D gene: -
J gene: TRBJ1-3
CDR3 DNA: TGCAGTGCTAGTAGGCCCTCTGGAAACACCATATATTTT
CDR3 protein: CSASRPSGNTIYF

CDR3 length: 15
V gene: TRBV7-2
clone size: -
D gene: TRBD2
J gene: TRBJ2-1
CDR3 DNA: TGTGCCAGCAGCGGACTAGCGGGAGGGCCCAATGAGCAGTTCTTC
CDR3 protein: CASSGLAGGPNEQFF

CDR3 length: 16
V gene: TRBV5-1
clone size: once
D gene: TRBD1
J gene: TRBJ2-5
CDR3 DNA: TGCGCCAGCAGCTTGAACCCGGGACAGGTAGGGGAGACCCAGTACTTC
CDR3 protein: CASSLNPGQVGETQYF

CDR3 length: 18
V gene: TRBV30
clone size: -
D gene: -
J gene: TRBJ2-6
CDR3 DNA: TGTGCCTGGAGTGTACACGTGACAGCCCTCTCTGGGGCCAACGTCCTGACTTTC
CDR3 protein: CAWSVHVTALSGANVLTF

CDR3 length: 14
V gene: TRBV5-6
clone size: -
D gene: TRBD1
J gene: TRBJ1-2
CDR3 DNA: TGTGCCAGCAGCTCGGACAGGGTCAGAGCCGGCTACACCTTC
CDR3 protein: CASSSDRVRAGYTF

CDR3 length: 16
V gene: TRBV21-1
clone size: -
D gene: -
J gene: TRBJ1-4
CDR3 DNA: TGTGCCAGCGCCGTCGGGCCATCCCCAACTAATGAAAAACTGTTTTTT
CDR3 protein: CASAVGPSPTNEKLFF

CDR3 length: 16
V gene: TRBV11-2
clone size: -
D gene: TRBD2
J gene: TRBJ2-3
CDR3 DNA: TGTGCCAGCAGCTCGGGACTAGCTGCCGGCACAGATACGCAGTATTTT
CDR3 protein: CASSSGLAAGTDTQYF

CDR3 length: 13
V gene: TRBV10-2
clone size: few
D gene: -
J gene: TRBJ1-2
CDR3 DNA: TGCGCCAGCAGTGATGTGGTGCGAGGTGGCTACACCTTC
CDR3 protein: CASSDVVRGGYTF

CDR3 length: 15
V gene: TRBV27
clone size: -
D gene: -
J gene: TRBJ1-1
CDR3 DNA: TGTGCCAGCAGTTTGGAACCCGCGGGTAACACTGAAGCTTTCTTT
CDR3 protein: CASSLEPAGNTEAFF

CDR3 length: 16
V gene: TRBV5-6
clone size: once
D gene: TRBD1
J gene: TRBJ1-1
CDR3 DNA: TGTGCCAGCAGCAGGACAGGGGGCCGGGTGAACACTGAAGCTTTCTTT
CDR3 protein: CASSRTGGRVNTEAFF

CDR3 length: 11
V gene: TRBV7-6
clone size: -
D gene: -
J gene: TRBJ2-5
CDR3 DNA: TGTGCCAGCAGCCTCCAAGAGACCCAGTACTTC
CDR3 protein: CASSLQETQYF

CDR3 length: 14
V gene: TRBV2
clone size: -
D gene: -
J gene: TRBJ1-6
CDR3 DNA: TGTGCCAGCAGTGAACAGGGTTTCGGCTCACCCCTCCACTTT
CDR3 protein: CASSEQGFGSPLHF

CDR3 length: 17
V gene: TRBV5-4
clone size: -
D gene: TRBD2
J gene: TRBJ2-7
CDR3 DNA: TGTGCCAGCAGTCGTCCGACTAGCGGGAGTTCACACTACGAGCAGTACTTC
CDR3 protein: CASSRPTSGSSHYEQYF

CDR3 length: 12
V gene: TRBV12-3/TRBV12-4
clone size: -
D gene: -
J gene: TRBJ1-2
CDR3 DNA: TGTGCCAGCACGGGGCCGTCCTATGGCTACACCTTC
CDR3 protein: CASTGPSYGYTF

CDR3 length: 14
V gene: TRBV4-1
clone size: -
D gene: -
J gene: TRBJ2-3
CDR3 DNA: TGCGCCAGCAGCCGTAGCGGAACCCCCGATACGCAGTATTTT
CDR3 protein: CASSRSGTPDTQYF

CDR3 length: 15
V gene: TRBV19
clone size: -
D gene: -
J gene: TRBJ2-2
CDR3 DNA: TGTGCCAGTAGTATAGAGGCTAGTTTTTCCGGGGAGCTGTTTTTT
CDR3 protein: CASSIEASFSGELFF

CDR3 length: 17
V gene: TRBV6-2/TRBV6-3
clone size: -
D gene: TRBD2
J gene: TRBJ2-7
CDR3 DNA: TGTGCCAGCAGTTACACACTAGCGGAAGGCTCAGTGTACGAGCAGTACTTC
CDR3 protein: CASSYTLAEGSVYEQYF

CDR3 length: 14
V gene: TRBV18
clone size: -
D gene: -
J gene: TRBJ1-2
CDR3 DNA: TGTGCCAGCTCACCGGTCAAGGACGTCTATGGCTACACCTTC
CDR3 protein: CASSPVKDVYGYTF

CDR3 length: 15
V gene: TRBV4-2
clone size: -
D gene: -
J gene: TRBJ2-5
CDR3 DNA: TGTGCCAGCAGCCAAGTTGGTCGGGGGCGAGAGACCCAGTACTTC
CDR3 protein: CASSQVGRGRETQYF

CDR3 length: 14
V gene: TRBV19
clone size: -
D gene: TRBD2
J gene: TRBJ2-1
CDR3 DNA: TGTGCCAGTAGCGAACTAGCGGGGGGGACTGAGCAGTTCTTC
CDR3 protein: CASSELAGGTEQFF

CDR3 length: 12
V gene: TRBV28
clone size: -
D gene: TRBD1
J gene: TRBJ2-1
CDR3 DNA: TGTGCCAGCAGGACAACAGGGGATGAGCAGTTCTTC
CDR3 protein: CASRTTGDEQFF

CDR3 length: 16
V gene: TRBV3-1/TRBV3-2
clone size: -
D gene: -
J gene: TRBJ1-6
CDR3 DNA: TGTGCCAGCAGCCACGGGGGCGCCGGTTATAATTCACCCCTCCACTTT
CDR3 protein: CASSHGGAGYNSPLHF

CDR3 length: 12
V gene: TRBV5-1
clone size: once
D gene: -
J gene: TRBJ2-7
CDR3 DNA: TGCGCCAGCAGCTTGTCACTCTACGAGCAGTACTTC
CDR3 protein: CASSLSLYEQYF

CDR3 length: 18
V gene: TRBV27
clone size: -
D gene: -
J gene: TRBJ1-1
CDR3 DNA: TGTGCCAGCAGGCTAAGGACCGGGGGACCGGTGGGGAACACTGAAGCTTTCTTT
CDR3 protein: CASRLRTGGPVGNTEAFF

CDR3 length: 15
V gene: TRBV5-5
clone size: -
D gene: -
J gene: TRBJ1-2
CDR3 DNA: TGTGCCAGCAGCTTAGGTAGGGGGAGCTTCTATGGCTACACCTTC
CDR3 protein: CASSLGRGSFYGYTF

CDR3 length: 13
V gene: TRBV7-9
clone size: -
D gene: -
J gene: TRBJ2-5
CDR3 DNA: TGTGCCAGCAGCTTCAGGGTAGGGGAGACCCAGTACTTC
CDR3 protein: CASSFRVGETQYF